Each of the 3 T cell receptor beta chains below was sequenced from the same sample in a study of blood T cells in healthy people across ages. Using a J-beta primer mix together with a sample-barcoded 5' primer, a second PCR was run for about 6 to 12 cycles. TCRdb redid the calling of the 5' RACE reads with MiXCR, one entry per CDR3 protein. Found here are roughly 1,500,000 distinct CDR3 sequences, roughly 40% of them singletons; the top ten hold 7% to 9%. The sequenced sample was blood. These receptors were obtained from a woman between 18 and 30 years old in good health.

The chain recombines TRBV7-9 with TRBJ2-5, with D uncertain. V lost 5 bases and J 5 bases, leaving 12 bases between the germline ends. Germline CDR1 reads SEHNR; CDR2 reads FQNEAQ (reference sequence). CDR3 size: 13 residues. CDR3 region: CASSPVRWETQYF. The CDR3 DNA reads TGTGCCAGCAGCCCCGTGCGTTGGGAGACCCAGTACTTC.

This clonotype was observed a few times. V and J are TRBV20-1 and TRBJ2-7; 9 nucleotides match TRBD2. Trimming took 5 bases from V and 2 from J; bases not matched to a gene: 4. Germline loops: CDR1 DFQATT, CDR2 SNEGSKA (reference sequence). The CDR3 consists of 13 residues. The CDR3 here is CSAPTSGAYEQYF. The DNA for the CDR3 is TGCAGTGCTCCGACTAGCGGCGCCTACGAGCAGTACTTC.

This chain links TRBV25-1 with TRBJ1-3; D is perhaps TRBD1 (5 bases). With 7 bases removed from V and 2 bases from J, the gap between germline ends came to 15 bases. The CDR3 is 15 residues long. Germline lookup yields CDR1 MGHDK and CDR2 SYGVNS. Here the CDR3 reads CASIPRGDPGNTIYF. CDR3 bases: TGTGCCAGCATCCCTCGGGGGGACCCTGGAAACACCATATATTTT.